The present T cell receptor (beta chain) was sequenced within a study of T cell clones after liver transplantation. Only in-frame clones appear in the TCRdb table, and some are missing; sequencing was by immunoSEQ multiplex PCR. The repertoire holds tens of thousands of clones, with 70% to 85% as singletons. Concerning this clone itself: Its antigen is as yet unknown.

The V and J ends lost 6 bases and 7 bases respectively, with 18 bases between them. Germline V gene sequence: CDR1 MNHNS, CDR2 SASEGT. The CDR3 contains 14 residues. The study's findings and limits: Compared with third party-reactive sequences, donor-reactive ones declined more, independent of withdrawal success.

The TCR sequence derives from a human patient who received a liver transplant. Some T cells may originate from the graft donor. The rearrangement joins TRBV6-1 to TRBJ1-2; maybe TRBD1 (5 bases). The sample consisted of CD4+ T cells from blood, taken around 42 months after liver transplant. The CDR3 sequence: CASRFRDLSSGYTF. CDR3 in DNA: TGTGCCAGCAGATTCCGGGACCTATCTAGTGGCTACACCTTC.